These T cell receptor beta chains were read from a single sample in a study of blood T cell repertoires in COVID-19. Assay used: immunoSEQ multiplex PCR; TCRdb lists only in-frame clones, some missing. Seen here are under 200,000 clones, roughly 90% observed once, and the top ten hold 0.5% to 0.6%. Input material: peripheral blood. The receptors were gathered from a man aged 50 or older with acute or convalescent COVID-19. Each CDR3 is given with its conserved first and last residue. Each record gives: clone size, J gene, D gene, V gene, CDR3 protein, CDR3 DNA. D genes are given only for firm matches. Clone size is shown for a subset of rows, as once, few, many or a class of expanded clone.

NA | TRBJ2-3 | NA | TRBV5-4 | CASSLGGDLANTQYF | TGTGCCAGCAGCTTGGGGGGGGATCTAGCGAATACGCAGTATTTT
medium-sized | TRBJ1-6 | NA | TRBV7-9 | CASSLQEVSPLHF | TGTGCCAGCAGCTTACAAGAGGTTTCACCCCTCCACTTT
once | TRBJ1-3 | TRBD1 | TRBV7-2 | CASSFTGGFGNTIYF | TGTGCCAGCAGCTTTACAGGGGGCTTTGGAAACACCATATATTTT
NA | TRBJ2-6 | NA | TRBV27 | CASSQRYGERSGANVLTF | TGTGCCAGCAGCCAAAGGTACGGGGAACGGTCTGGGGCCAACGTCCTGACTTTC
NA | TRBJ1-4 | TRBD1 | TRBV7-2 | CASSTRTGAREKLFF | TGTGCCAGCAGCACCCGGACAGGGGCTAGAGAAAAACTGTTTTTT
NA | TRBJ2-3 | TRBD1 | TRBV7-2 | CASSLQGNLDTQYF | TGTGCCAGCAGTCTACAGGGGAATTTAGATACGCAGTATTTT
NA | TRBJ2-3 | NA | TRBV6-5 | CASRTIGTDTQYF | TGTGCCAGCAGGACTATAGGCACAGATACGCAGTATTTT
NA | TRBJ2-7 | NA | TRBV4-1 | CASSQGGPYEQYF | TGCGCCAGCAGTCAAGGGGGGCCCTACGAGCAGTACTTC
few | TRBJ2-2 | TRBD1 | TRBV5-6 | CASSQTPTGGRLFF | TGTGCCAGCAGCCAAACGCCAACAGGGGGCAGGCTGTTTTTT
NA | TRBJ2-3 | TRBD1 | TRBV29-1 | CSVESRRRAGGYTDTQYF | TGCAGCGTTGAATCCCGGAGGAGGGCAGGGGGCTATACAGATACGCAGTATTTT
NA | TRBJ1-5 | TRBD1 | TRBV19 | CASSPLTTGGTRMGNQPQHF | TGTGCCAGTAGTCCCCTCACGACAGGGGGCACGAGGATGGGCAATCAGCCCCAGCATTTT
once | TRBJ1-2 | NA | TRBV29-1 | CSSRENYGYTF | TGCAGCTCACGGGAAAACTATGGCTACACCTTC
once | TRBJ1-2 | TRBD1 | TRBV24-1 | CATSETGAYGYTF | TGTGCCACCAGCGAGACAGGGGCCTATGGCTACACCTTC
NA | TRBJ1-2 | NA | TRBV7-9 | CASSLIQGPGGYTF | TGTGCCAGCAGCCTCATCCAGGGCCCTGGGGGCTACACCTTC
few | TRBJ1-1 | NA | TRBV10-1 | CASRGLQTGVNTEAFF | TGCGCCAGCAGGGGCCTGCAAACGGGGGTGAACACTGAAGCTTTCTTT
NA | TRBJ2-7 | NA | TRBV29-1 | CSVAEGSTAYEQYF | TGCAGCGTTGCGGAGGGTTCGACTGCCTACGAGCAGTACTTC
once | TRBJ2-7 | NA | TRBV5-1 | CASSSAEGTYEQYF | TGCGCCAGCAGCTCAGCGGAGGGTACCTACGAGCAGTACTTC
NA | TRBJ2-1 | NA | TRBV2 | CASNNYGSGSEQFF | TGTGCCAGCAATAATTACGGGAGTGGGAGTGAGCAGTTCTTC
once | TRBJ2-1 | NA | TRBV12-3/TRBV12-4 | CASSPGLNNEQFF | TGTGCCAGCAGTCCGGGACTCAACAATGAGCAGTTCTTC
NA | TRBJ1-1 | NA | TRBV29-1 | CSVERQTNTEAFF | TGCAGCGTTGAGAGACAGACAAACACTGAAGCTTTCTTT
NA | TRBJ2-2 | NA | TRBV6-4 | CARRGKTGDTGELFF | TGTGCCAGAAGGGGTAAGACAGGAGATACCGGGGAGCTGTTTTTT
NA | TRBJ2-2 | TRBD1 | TRBV2 | CAERGLGELFF | TGTGCCGAAAGGGGGCTGGGGGAGCTGTTTTTT